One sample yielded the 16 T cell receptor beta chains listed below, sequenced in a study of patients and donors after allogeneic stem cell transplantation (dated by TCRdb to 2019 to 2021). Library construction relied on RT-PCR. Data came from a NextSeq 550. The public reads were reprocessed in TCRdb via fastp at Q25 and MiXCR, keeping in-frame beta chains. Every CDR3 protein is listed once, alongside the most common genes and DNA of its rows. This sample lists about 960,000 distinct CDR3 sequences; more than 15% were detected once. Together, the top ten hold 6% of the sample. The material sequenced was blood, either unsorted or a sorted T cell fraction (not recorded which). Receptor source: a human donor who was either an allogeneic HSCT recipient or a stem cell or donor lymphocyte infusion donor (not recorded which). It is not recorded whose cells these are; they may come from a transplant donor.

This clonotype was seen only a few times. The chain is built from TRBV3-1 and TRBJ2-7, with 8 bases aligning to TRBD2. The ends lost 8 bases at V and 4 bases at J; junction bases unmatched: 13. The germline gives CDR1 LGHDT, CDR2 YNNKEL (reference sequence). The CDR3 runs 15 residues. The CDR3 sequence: CASARRELAEYEQYF. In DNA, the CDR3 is TGTGCCAGCGCAAGGAGGGAACTAGCGGAGTACGAGCAGTACTTC.

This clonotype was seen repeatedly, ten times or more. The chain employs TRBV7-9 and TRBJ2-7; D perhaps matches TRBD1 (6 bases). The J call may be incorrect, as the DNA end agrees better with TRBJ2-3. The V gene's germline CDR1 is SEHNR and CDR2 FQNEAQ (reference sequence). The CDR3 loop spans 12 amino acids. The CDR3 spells CASSPGTREQYF. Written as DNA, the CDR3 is TGTGCCAGCAGCCCCGGGACACGAGAGCAGTATTTT.

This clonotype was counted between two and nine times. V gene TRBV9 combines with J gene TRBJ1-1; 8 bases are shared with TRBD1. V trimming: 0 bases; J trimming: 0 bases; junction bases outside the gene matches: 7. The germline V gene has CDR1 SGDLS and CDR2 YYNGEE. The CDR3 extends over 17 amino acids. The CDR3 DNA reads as TGTGCCAGCAGCGTAGGACAGGGGAGTGGAATGAACACTGAAGCTTTCTTT. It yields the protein CASSVGQGSGMNTEAFF.

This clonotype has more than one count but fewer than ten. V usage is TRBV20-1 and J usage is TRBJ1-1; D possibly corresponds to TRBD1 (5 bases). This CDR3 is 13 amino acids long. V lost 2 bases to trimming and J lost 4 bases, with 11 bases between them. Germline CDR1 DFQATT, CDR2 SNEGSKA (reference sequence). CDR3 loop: CSARRDEVTEAFF. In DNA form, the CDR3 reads TGCAGTGCTAGAAGGGACGAAGTCACTGAAGCTTTCTTT.

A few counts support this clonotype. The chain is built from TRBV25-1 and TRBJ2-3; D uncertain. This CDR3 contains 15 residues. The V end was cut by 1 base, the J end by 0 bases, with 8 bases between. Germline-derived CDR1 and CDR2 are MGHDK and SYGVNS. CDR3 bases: TGTGCCAGCAGTGAATCCCGGGCCAGCACAGATACGCAGTATTTT. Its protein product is CASSESRASTDTQYF. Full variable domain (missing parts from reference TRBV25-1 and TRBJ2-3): EADIYQTPRYLVIGTGKKITLECSQTMGHDKMYWYQQDPGMELHLIHYSYGVNSTEKGDLSSESTVSRIRTEHFPLTLESARPSHTSQYLCASSESRASTDTQYFGPGTRLTVL.

The CDR3 is CASSLEGAGRRTTQYF. The CDR3 DNA is TGTGCCAGCAGCTTAGAAGGGGCAGGGCGCAGAACTACCCAGTACTTC. The chain is built from TRBV7-9 and TRBJ2-5, with a weak D call TRBD1 (5 bases). This CDR3 region has 16 residues. The V end was cut by 1 base, the J end by 8 bases, with 20 bases between. Germline V gene lookup returns CDR1 SEHNR and CDR2 FQNEAQ (reference sequence). The full variable domain, rest sourced from reference TRBV7-9 and TRBJ2-5, is DTGVSQNPRHKITKRGQNVTFRCDPISEHNRLYWYRQTLGQGPEFLTYFQNEAQLEKSRLLSDRFSAERPKGSFSTLEIQRTEQGDSAMYLCASSLEGAGRRTTQYFGPGTRLLVL.

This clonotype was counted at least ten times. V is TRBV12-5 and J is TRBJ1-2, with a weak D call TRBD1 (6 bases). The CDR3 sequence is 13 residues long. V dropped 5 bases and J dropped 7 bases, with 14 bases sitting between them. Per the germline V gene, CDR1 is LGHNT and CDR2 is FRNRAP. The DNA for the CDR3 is TGTGCTAGTGGTCAGGACAGTTTTGTTGGCTACACCTTC. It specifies CASGQDSFVGYTF.

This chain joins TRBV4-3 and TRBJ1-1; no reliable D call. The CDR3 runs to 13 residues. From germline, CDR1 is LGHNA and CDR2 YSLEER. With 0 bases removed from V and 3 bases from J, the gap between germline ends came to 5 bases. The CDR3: CASSQDQDTEAFF. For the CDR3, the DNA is TGCGCCAGCAGCCAAGATCAGGACACTGAAGCTTTCTTT.

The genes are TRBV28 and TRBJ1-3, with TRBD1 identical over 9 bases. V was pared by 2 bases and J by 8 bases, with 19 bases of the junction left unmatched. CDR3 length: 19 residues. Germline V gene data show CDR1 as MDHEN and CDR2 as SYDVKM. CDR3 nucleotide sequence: TGTGCCAGCAGTTTAAGTAGAGGAATTATCGGGACAGGGTCGGACACCATATATTTT. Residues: CASSLSRGIIGTGSDTIYF.

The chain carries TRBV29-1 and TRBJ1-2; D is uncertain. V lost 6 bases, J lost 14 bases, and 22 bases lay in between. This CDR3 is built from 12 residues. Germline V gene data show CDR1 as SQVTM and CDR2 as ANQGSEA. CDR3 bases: TGCAGCGTGGAACTTCGGGCGGGTTTTATTACCTTC. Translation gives CSVELRAGFITF.

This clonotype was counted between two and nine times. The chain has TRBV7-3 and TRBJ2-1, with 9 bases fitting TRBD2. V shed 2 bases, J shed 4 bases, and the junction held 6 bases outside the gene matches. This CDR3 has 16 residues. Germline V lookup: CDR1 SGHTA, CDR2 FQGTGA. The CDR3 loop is CASSLFASGAYNEQFF. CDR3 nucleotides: TGTGCCAGCAGCTTATTCGCTAGCGGGGCTTACAATGAGCAGTTCTTC. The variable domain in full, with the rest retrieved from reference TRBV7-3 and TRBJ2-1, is GAGVSQTPSNKVTEKGKYVELRCDPISGHTALYWYRQSLGQGPEFLIYFQGTGAADDSGLPNDRFFAVRPEGSVSTLKIQRTERGDSAVYLCASSLFASGAYNEQFFGPGTRLTVL.

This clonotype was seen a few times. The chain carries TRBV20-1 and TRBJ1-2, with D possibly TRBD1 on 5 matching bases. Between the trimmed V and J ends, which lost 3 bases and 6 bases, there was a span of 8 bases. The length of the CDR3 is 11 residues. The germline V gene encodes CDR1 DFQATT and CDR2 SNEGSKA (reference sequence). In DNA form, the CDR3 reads TGCAGTGCTAGTGGAGGGGATGGCTACACCTTC. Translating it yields CSASGGDGYTF.

The CDR3 spells CATSTGEPYEQYF. CDR3 DNA sequence: TGCGCCACTTCGACAGGCGAACCTTACGAGCAGTACTTC. V is TRBV5-1 and J is TRBJ2-7, with D possibly TRBD1 on 6 matching bases. Trimming pared 9 bases from V and 4 bases from J, leaving 17 bases between. CDR1 SGHRS and CDR2 YFSETQ come from the germline V gene. CDR3 size: 13 residues.

In DNA, the CDR3 is TGTGCCAGCAGGCAGCTGGAGACCCAGTACTTC. Its translation is CASRQLETQYF. V is TRBV7-2 and J is TRBJ2-5; D gene uncertain. The CDR3 sequence is 11 residues long. In germline, CDR1 is SGHTA, CDR2 FQGNSA. The ends were cut back, 6 bases at V and 5 bases at J, with 7 bases in the middle.

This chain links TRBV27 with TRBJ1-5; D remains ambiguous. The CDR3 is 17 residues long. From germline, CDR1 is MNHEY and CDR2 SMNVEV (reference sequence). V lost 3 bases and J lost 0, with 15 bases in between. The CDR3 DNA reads TGTGCCAGCAGTTTTACTGGCCCCGTGGATAGCAATCAGCCCCAGCATTTT. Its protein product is CASSFTGPVDSNQPQHF.

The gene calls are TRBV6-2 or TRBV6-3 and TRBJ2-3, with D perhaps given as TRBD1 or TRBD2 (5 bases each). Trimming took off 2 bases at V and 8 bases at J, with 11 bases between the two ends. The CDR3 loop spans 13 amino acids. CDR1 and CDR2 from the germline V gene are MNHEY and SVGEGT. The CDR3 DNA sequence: TGTGCCAGCAGTTACGATGGGGGAAGTACGCAGTATTTT. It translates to CASSYDGGSTQYF.